This T cell receptor (beta chain) came from a study of T cell responses to AZD1222 COVID-19 vaccine. Study-level results: Two doses of AZD1222 preceded a rise in Spike-specific TCR breadth and depth. Variant regions that are unmutated are reportedly the target of nearly half of spike-specific TCRs.

The assay was immunoSEQ multiplex PCR, and TCRdb's table has in-frame clones only and misses some. The sample shows approximately 130,000 clones, 92% of them seen only once. Points on this clone: Its target is unknown.

The sample was peripheral blood, taken 28 days after the second AZD1222 dose. The TCR originated in an adult who received the AZD1222 COVID-19 vaccine.

This chain's CDR3 is CASSYGLAGGQYF. In DNA, the CDR3 is TGTGCCAGCAGCTACGGACTAGCGGGGGGGCAGTATTTT. The chain uses TRBV7-7 and TRBJ2-3, with 14 bases matching TRBD2. After removal of 4 bases from V and 11 bases from J, the junction contained 2 bases not matched to a gene. The length of the CDR3 is 13 residues. CDR1 is SSHAT and CDR2 is FNYEAQ in the germline V gene (reference sequence). Full variable domain (rest looked up from reference TRBV7-7 and TRBJ2-3): GAGVSQSPRYKVTKRGQDVTLRCDPISSHATLYWYQQALGQGPEFLTYFNYEAQPDKSGLPSDRFSAERPEGSISTLTIQRTEQRDSAMYRCASSYGLAGGQYFGPGTRLTVL.